The entry that follows covers one T cell receptor beta chain sequence. What it binds is unknown. Germline is not matched at one junction end, which may reflect a read error. Donors were drawn from the approximately 130-subject validation cohort, separate from the approximately 670-subject first cohort. Some clones are missing from TCRdb's copy, which holds only in-frame ones; the method was immunoSEQ multiplex PCR. The sample yields about 160,000 clones, about 90% seen once. This sample is drawn from a study of cytomegalovirus exposure and HLA in healthy donors. The study, taken as a whole, reports: Subsequent analysis of the 100 to 150 validation repertoires found a tendency for first-cohort TCR clusters to co-occur. As confirmed in vitro, three CMV-associated chains were specific for CMV antigens. Reportedly, diagnosis of cytomegalovirus status by the classifier showed high specificity and sensitivity.

The sequenced material came from PBMCs. This TCR was recovered from a woman aged 25 to 39 in good health and CMV-seronegative.

The CDR3 region has the DNA TGTGCCAGCAGCCGTACAGGTCCTACCTCCACGAGTCCCGTTTCCTTC. As protein: CASSRTGPTSTSPVSF. The chain has TRBV6-6 and TRBJ2-7, with a weak D call TRBD1 (5 bases). The CDR3 is 16 amino acids. Germline values: CDR1 MNHNY, CDR2 SVGAGI (reference sequence).